Sequencing of this T cell receptor beta chain was carried out in a study of blood T cell repertoires in COVID-19. Only one count was recorded for this clone. Clones were read by immunoSEQ multiplex PCR, and TCRdb kept only the in-frame ones, dropping some. Altogether 270,000 or so clones are present, around 90% being singletons, with the ten largest covering roughly 0.92%. V trimming: 4 bases; J trimming: 3 bases; junction bases outside the gene matches: 11. The CDR3 extends over 17 amino acids. CDR1 MDHEN and CDR2 SYDVKM come from the germline V gene. The specimen was peripheral blood. This clonotype originated in a woman aged 40 to 49 who had recovered from COVID-19. The chain recombines TRBV28 with TRBJ1-4, with 7 bases fitting TRBD1. The DNA of the CDR3 is TGTGCCAGCAGTTCAGGGGCAGGGGGATTTGCTAATGAAAAACTGTTTTTT. As protein: CASSSGAGGFANEKLFF.